The 23 T cell receptor beta chains below come from one sample, sequenced in a study of blood T cell repertoires in COVID-19. The assay was immunoSEQ multiplex PCR, and TCRdb's table has in-frame clones only and misses some. The sample has approximately 170,000 clones; about nine tenths are singletons. The source material was peripheral blood. The receptors stem from a man between 65 and 80 years old with acute or convalescent COVID-19.

The chain is built from TRBV29-1 and TRBJ2-1, with a tentative D call TRBD2 (6 bases). Trimming removed 1 base from V and 7 bases from J, with 14 bases in between. CDR1 SQVTM and CDR2 ANQGSEA come from the germline V gene. The CDR3 consists of 14 residues. The CDR3 loop reads CSVEAPGRKNEQFF. CDR3 in DNA: TGCAGCGTTGAAGCCCCGGGGAGGAAGAATGAGCAGTTCTTC.

The chain joins TRBV12-5 to TRBJ1-4; 10 bases map to TRBD1. There are 15 residues in the CDR3. V shed 0 bases, J shed 8 bases, and the junction held 3 bases outside the gene matches. CDR1 and CDR2 from the germline V gene are LGHNT and FRNRAP. The CDR3 nucleotides read TGTGCTAGTGGTTTGGTACCGGGACAGGGGGAAAAACTGTTTTTT. Protein: CASGLVPGQGEKLFF. The full variable domain, its missing parts supplied by reference TRBV12-5 and TRBJ1-4, is DARVTQTPRHKVTEMGQEVTMRCQPILGHNTVFWYRQTMMQGLELLAYFRNRAPLDDSGMPKDRFSAEMPDATLATLKIQPSEPRDSAVYFCASGLVPGQGEKLFFGSGTQLSVL.

Here the CDR3 DNA reads TGTGCCAGCAGCGCACCGGGACTAGCTTACGAGCAGTACTTC. Protein sequence: CASSAPGLAYEQYF. This chain joins TRBV9 and TRBJ2-7; 9 nucleotides align to TRBD2. Germline V gene sequence: CDR1 SGDLS, CDR2 YYNGEE. The CDR3 has 14 amino acids. V gave up 3 bases and J gave up 4 bases; unmatched junction bases: 5.

This chain uses TRBV7-3 with TRBJ1-1; TRBD1 aligns across 7 bases. The CDR3 is 14 residues long. V lost 4 bases and J lost 1; bases outside the gene matches: 3. Per the germline V gene, CDR1 is SGHTA and CDR2 is FQGTGA. Here the CDR3 reads CASSSTGWNTEAFF. CDR3 sequence (DNA): TGTGCCAGCAGCTCGACAGGGTGGAACACTGAAGCTTTCTTT.

The V call is TRBV5-4, the J call TRBJ1-6; D remains unclear. The germline gives CDR1 SGHNT, CDR2 YYREEE (reference sequence). The CDR3 length is 14 residues. Trimming took 3 bases from V and 7 from J, leaving 11 bases between them. CDR3 DNA sequence: TGTGCCAGCAGCTCCCCAGGAAACAATTCACCCCTCCACTTT. It codes for CASSSPGNNSPLHF.

This chain connects TRBV6-2 or TRBV6-3 to TRBJ1-1, with D unresolved. This CDR3 is 15 amino acids long. Germline V lookup: CDR1 MNHEY, CDR2 SVGEGT. Trimming stripped 6 bases from V and 4 bases from J, with 18 bases between. The CDR3 bases are TGTGCCAGCAGCTCTAGCCGGGTCCGGGGCACTGAAGCTTTCTTT. Residues: CASSSSRVRGTEAFF.

This chain connects TRBV7-7 to TRBJ2-3, with 9 bases aligning to TRBD2. Unmatched junction bases numbered 3, after V lost 3 bases and J lost 2 bases. Per the germline V gene, CDR1 is SSHAT and CDR2 is FNYEAQ (reference sequence). CDR3 length: 15 residues. The CDR3 spells CASSFTSGSTDTQYF. The CDR3 bases are TGTGCCAGCAGCTTTACTAGCGGGTCCACAGATACGCAGTATTTT.

The chain couples TRBV3-1 (or the pseudogene TRBV3-2) to TRBJ2-7; TRBD1 matches 8 bases. With V trimmed by 6 bases and J by 2 bases, 9 bases remained unmatched. CDR3 length equals 15 residues. Germline CDR1 LGHDT, CDR2 YNNKEL (reference sequence). The CDR3 loop reads CASSPGTGITYEQYF. The CDR3 bases are TGTGCCAGCAGTCCGGGGACAGGTATTACCTACGAGCAGTACTTC.

The chain carries TRBV25-1 and TRBJ2-1, with D unclear. Trimming cost V 3 bases and J 8 bases, with 8 bases left between them. Germline lookup yields CDR1 MGHDK and CDR2 SYGVNS. The CDR3 is made up of 12 amino acids. DNA for the CDR3: TGTGCCAGCAGTGACCAGACTGATGAGCAGTTCTTC. This sequence encodes CASSDQTDEQFF.

The chain carries TRBV5-6 and TRBJ1-6; the D is unclear. V lost 7 bases and J 1 base, leaving 6 bases between the germline ends. Germline V lookup: CDR1 SGHDT, CDR2 YYEEEE. The CDR3 length is 13 residues. This CDR3 reads CASAESYNSPLHF. As DNA, the CDR3 is TGTGCCAGCGCAGAATCCTATAATTCACCCCTCCACTTT.

This chain links TRBV12-3 or TRBV12-4 with TRBJ2-2; D is possibly TRBD1 (5 bases). Trimming removed 3 bases at V and 6 bases at J, with 8 bases between. The CDR3 consists of 13 residues. The CDR3 spells CASSFGASGELFF. CDR3 in DNA: TGTGCCAGCAGTTTTGGGGCGTCCGGGGAGCTGTTTTTT.

This clone has a handful of counts. The chain links TRBV5-6 to TRBJ1-2, with 7 positions matching TRBD1. The V segment lost 0 bases and the J segment 4 bases; nucleotides outside the gene matches: 6. This CDR3 region has 15 residues. Germline V gene data show CDR1 as SGHDT and CDR2 as YYEEEE. This chain's CDR3 is CASSLAEGQVYGYTF. CDR3 DNA: TGTGCCAGCAGCTTGGCAGAAGGACAGGTCTATGGCTACACCTTC.

The chain recombines TRBV5-1 with TRBJ1-6; 8 bases agree with TRBD1. From germline, CDR1 is SGHRS and CDR2 YFSETQ. V was pared by 1 base and J by 8 bases, with 11 bases of the junction left unmatched. CDR3 length: 17 amino acids. CDR3 in DNA: TGCGCCAGCAGCTTGAGCGCAGGGGGCTCGAGTGATTCACCCCTCCACTTT. The encoded protein is CASSLSAGGSSDSPLHF.

This clone appeared once. The chain links TRBV6-5 to TRBJ2-1, with 9 bases aligning to TRBD1. Germline CDR1 reads MNHEY; CDR2 reads SVGAGI. V shed 8 bases, J shed 6 bases, and the junction held 8 bases outside the gene matches. This CDR3 region has 14 residues. CDR3 loop: CASRGTGSVNEQFF. In DNA form, the CDR3 reads TGTGCCAGCCGGGGGACAGGGTCGGTCAATGAGCAGTTCTTC.

The chain combines TRBV2 with TRBJ2-7, with 11 bases matching TRBD2. Germline CDR1 reads SNHLY; CDR2 reads FYNNEI. V lost 5 bases and J lost 7; bases outside the gene matches: 13. The CDR3 has 16 amino acids. The CDR3 DNA reads TGTGCCAGCAGTACCATAGGGCCGCTAGCGGGAGGAGAGCAGTACTTC. Residues: CASSTIGPLAGGEQYF.

The chain uses TRBV5-1 and TRBJ1-6; the D gene is possibly TRBD1 (5 bases). Germline V gene data show CDR1 as SGHRS and CDR2 as YFSETQ. V lost 1 base and J lost 9, with 11 bases in between. CDR3 length: 14 residues. This CDR3 is CASSLTSQGSPLHF. CDR3 coding DNA: TGCGCCAGCAGCTTGACGAGTCAGGGTTCACCCCTCCACTTT.

This chain connects TRBV5-4 to TRBJ2-5, with 10 bases aligning to TRBD1. The length of the CDR3 is 16 residues. The germline V gene encodes CDR1 SGHNT and CDR2 YYREEE (reference sequence). Unmatched junction bases numbered 8, after V lost 4 bases and J lost 2 bases. CDR3 region: CASSGSWTGGQETQYF. CDR3 nucleotides: TGTGCCAGCAGCGGATCCTGGACAGGGGGACAAGAGACCCAGTACTTC.

The J gene is TRBJ2-7, the V gene TRBV5-1, with 7 bases that match TRBD1. CDR1 SGHRS and CDR2 YFSETQ come from the germline V gene. Trimming removed 5 bases from V and 2 bases from J; junction bases left unmatched: 4. The CDR3 covers 13 residues. CDR3 sequence reads: CASRLRGTYEQYF. In DNA form, the CDR3 reads TGCGCCAGCAGACTCAGGGGGACCTACGAGCAGTACTTC.

This chain links TRBV7-3 with TRBJ2-5, with 10 bases lining up with TRBD2. The trim removed 5 bases at V and 8 bases at J, leaving 11 bases unmatched. Germline assignment: CDR1 SGHTA and CDR2 FQGTGA. This CDR3 spans 15 amino acids. The CDR3 loop is CASSPGSGGPITQYF. The CDR3 DNA reads as TGTGCCAGCAGCCCTGGTAGCGGGGGGCCCATTACCCAGTACTTC.

This clone was seen once. CDR3 sequence reads: CSVERVAGAQDTQYF. DNA of the CDR3: TGCAGCGTTGAAAGGGTAGCGGGAGCCCAAGATACGCAGTATTTT. The genes are TRBV29-1 and TRBJ2-3; 9 bases map to TRBD2. CDR1 is SQVTM, CDR2 ANQGSEA, per germline. V gave up 2 bases and J gave up 5 bases; unmatched junction bases: 8. CDR3 length: 15 residues.

A word on this clone: Other nucleotide sequences in the sample specify the same CDR3. The J gene is TRBJ2-7, the V gene TRBV6-5; D not resolved. V lost 2 bases and J lost 5, with 4 bases in between. Germline assignment: CDR1 MNHEY and CDR2 SVGAGI. The CDR3 contains 11 residues. CDR3 protein: CASSYRDEQYF. CDR3 DNA sequence: TGTGCCAGCAGTTACCGGGACGAGCAGTACTTC.

The chain links TRBV5-1 to TRBJ1-1; maybe TRBD1 (5 bases). Germline values: CDR1 SGHRS, CDR2 YFSETQ. The CDR3 is 15 amino acids. Trimming cost V 0 bases and J 1 base, with 10 bases left between them. In nucleotides, the CDR3 is TGCGCCAGCAGCTTGGGGGGCTCTGGGAACACTGAAGCTTTCTTT. This sequence encodes CASSLGGSGNTEAFF. The complete variable domain, with remaining parts taken from reference TRBV5-1 and TRBJ1-1, reads KAGVTQTPRYLIKTRGQQVTLSCSPISGHRSVSWYQQTPGQGLQFLFEYFSETQRNKGNFPGRFSGRQFSNSRSEMNVSTLELGDSALYLCASSLGGSGNTEAFFGQGTRLTVV.

The chain recombines TRBV19 with TRBJ2-3, with TRBD2 matching over 11 bases. With 0 bases clipped from V and 8 bases from J, the junction kept 4 bases outside the gene matches. The CDR3 is 15 amino acids. CDR1 and CDR2 (germline): LNHDA, SQIVND (reference sequence). CDR3 nucleotide sequence: TGTGCCAGTAGTATAGAGGCTAGCGGGAGGTTTACGCAGTATTTT. Its protein product is CASSIEASGRFTQYF.